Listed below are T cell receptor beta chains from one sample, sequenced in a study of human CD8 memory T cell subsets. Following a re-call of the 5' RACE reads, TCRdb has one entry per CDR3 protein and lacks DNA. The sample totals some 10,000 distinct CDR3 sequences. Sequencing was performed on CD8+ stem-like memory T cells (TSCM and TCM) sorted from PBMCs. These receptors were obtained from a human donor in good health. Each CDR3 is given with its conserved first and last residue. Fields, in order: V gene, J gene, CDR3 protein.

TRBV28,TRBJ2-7,CASSPKREVAYEQYF
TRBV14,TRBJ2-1,CASSQESGLSYNEQFF
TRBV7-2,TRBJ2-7,CASSLYAGTYEQYF
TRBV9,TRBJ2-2,CASSFQTGQVNTGELFF
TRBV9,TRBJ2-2,CASSVGTSAGELFF
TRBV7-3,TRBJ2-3,CASSSGLAGNPSTDTQYF
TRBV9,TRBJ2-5,CASSVSGGGRETQYF
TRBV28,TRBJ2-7,CASSFGGTSGRAVRQYF
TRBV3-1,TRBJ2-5,CASSRWGEETQYF
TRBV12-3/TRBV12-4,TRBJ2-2,CASSSAGGDTGELFF
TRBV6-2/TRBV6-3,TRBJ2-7,CATGLAGAYEQYF
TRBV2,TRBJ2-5,CASSEPLAGAQETQYF